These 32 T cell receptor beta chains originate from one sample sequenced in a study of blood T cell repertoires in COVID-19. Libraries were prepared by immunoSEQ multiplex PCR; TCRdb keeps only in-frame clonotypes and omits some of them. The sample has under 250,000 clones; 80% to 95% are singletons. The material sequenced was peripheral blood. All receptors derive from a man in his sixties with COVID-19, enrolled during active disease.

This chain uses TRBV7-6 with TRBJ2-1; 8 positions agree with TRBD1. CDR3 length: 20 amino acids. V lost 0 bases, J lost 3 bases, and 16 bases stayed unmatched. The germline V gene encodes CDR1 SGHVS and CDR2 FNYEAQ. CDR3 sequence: CASSLAPQTAGTGFYNEQFF. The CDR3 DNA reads TGTGCCAGCAGCTTAGCACCTCAGACCGCTGGGACAGGTTTCTACAATGAGCAGTTCTTC.

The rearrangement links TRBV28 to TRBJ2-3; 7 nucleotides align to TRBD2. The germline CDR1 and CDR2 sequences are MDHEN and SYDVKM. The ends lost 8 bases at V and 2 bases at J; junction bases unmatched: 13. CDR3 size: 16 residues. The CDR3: CASRLSASGPTDTQYF. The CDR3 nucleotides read TGTGCCAGCCGTCTTTCAGCTAGCGGTCCCACAGATACGCAGTATTTT.

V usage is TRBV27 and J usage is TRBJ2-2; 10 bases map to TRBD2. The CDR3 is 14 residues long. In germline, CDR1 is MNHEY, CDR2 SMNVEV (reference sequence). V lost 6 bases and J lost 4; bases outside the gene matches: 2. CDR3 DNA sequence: TGTGCCAGCAGGGAGCGGGGGGGCACCGGGGAGCTGTTTTTT. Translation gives CASRERGGTGELFF.

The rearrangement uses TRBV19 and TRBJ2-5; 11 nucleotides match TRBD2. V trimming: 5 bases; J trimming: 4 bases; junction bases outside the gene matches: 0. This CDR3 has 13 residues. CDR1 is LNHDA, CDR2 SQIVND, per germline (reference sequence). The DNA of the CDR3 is TGTGCCAGTAGTGGGACTAGCGGAGAGACCCAGTACTTC. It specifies CASSGTSGETQYF.

The CDR3 sequence is CASSAGQKNIQYF. The CDR3 nucleotides read TGTGCCAGCAGTGCGGGACAGAAAAACATTCAGTACTTC. This chain connects TRBV2 to TRBJ2-4; the match to TRBD1 covers 7 bases. V gave up 4 bases and J gave up 4 bases; unmatched junction bases: 1. Germline V lookup: CDR1 SNHLY, CDR2 FYNNEI. The CDR3 contains 13 residues.

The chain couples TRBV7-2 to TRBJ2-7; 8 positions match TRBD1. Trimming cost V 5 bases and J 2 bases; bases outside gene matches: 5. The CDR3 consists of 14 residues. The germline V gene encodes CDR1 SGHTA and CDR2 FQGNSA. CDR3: CASSTRDRPYEQYF. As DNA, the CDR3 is TGTGCCAGCAGCACCCGGGACAGGCCCTACGAGCAGTACTTC.

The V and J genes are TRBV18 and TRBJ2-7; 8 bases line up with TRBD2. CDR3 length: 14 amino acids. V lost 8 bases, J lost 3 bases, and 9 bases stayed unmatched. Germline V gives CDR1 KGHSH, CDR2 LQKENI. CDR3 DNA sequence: TGTGCCAGCGCGGGGGGCGGGAGAAACTACGAGCAGTACTTC. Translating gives CASAGGGRNYEQYF.

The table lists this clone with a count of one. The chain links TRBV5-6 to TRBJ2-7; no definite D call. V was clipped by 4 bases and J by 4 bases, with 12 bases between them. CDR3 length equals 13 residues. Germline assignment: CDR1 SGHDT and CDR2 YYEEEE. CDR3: CASSPTRSYEQYF. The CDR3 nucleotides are TGTGCCAGCAGCCCGACGAGGTCATACGAGCAGTACTTC.

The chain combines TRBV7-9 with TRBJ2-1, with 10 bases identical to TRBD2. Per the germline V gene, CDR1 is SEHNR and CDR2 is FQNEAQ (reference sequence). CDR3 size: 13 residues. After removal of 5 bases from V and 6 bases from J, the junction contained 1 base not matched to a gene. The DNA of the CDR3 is TGTGCCAGCAGCCCTAGCGGGAGCAATGAGCAGTTCTTC. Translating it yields CASSPSGSNEQFF.

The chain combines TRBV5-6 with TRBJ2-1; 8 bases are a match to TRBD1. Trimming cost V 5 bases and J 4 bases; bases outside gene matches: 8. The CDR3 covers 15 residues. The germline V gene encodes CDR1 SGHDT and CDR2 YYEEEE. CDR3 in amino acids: CASRPDRGLYNEQFF. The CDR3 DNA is TGTGCCAGCAGGCCCGACAGGGGCTTATACAATGAGCAGTTCTTC.

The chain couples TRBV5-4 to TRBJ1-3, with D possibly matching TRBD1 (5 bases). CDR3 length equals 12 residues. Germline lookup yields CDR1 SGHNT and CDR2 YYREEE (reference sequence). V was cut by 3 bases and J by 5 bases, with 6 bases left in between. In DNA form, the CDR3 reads TGTGCCAGCAGCTCGGACAGAAACACCATATATTTT. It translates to CASSSDRNTIYF.

CDR3 coding DNA: TGTGCCAGCAGTTTAGGGGCCCTGGCGGGAGTCAGCTACGAGCAGTACTTC. Translating it yields CASSLGALAGVSYEQYF. V and J are TRBV27 and TRBJ2-7, with 7 bases that match TRBD2. This CDR3 is 17 amino acids long. In germline, CDR1 is MNHEY, CDR2 SMNVEV (reference sequence). V dropped 2 bases and J dropped 3; count of bases not matched to a gene: 13.

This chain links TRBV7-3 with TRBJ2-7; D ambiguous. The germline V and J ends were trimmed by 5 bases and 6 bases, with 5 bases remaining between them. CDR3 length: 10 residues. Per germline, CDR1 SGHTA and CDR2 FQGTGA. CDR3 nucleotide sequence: TGTGCCAGCAGCCCCCGCGAGCAGTACTTC. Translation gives CASSPREQYF.

The CDR3 DNA follows: TGTGCCAGCTCCCTCCAGGGGGGTGGCAACAATGAGCAGTTCTTC. This encodes CASSLQGGGNNEQFF. This chain connects TRBV18 to TRBJ2-1, with a tentative D call TRBD1 (7 bases). This CDR3 has 15 residues. V gave up 6 bases and J gave up 5 bases, with 17 bases separating them. Germline CDR1 reads KGHSH; CDR2 reads LQKENI.

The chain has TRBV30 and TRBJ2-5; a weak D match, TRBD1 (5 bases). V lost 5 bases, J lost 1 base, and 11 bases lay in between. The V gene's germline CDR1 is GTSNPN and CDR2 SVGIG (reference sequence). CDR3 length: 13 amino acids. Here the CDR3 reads CAWGTGLQETQYF. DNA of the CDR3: TGTGCCTGGGGCACAGGTCTCCAAGAGACCCAGTACTTC. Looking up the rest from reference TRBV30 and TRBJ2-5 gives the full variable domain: SQTIHQWPATLVQPVGSPLSLECTVEGTSNPNLYWYRQAAGRGLQLLFYSVGIGQISSEVPQNLSASRPQDRQFILSSKKLLLSDSGFYLCAWGTGLQETQYFGPGTRLLVL.

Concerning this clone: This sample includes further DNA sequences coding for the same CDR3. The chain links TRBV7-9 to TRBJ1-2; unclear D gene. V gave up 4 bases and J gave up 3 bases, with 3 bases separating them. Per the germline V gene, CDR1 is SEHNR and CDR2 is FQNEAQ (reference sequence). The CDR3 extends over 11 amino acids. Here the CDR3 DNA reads TGTGCCAGCAGCTCAGACTATGGCTACACCTTC. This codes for CASSSDYGYTF.

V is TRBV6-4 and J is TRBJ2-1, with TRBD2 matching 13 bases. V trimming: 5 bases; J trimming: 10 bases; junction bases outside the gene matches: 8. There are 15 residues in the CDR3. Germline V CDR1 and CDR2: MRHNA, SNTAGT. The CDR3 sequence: CASSLTSGGAGEQFF. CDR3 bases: TGTGCCAGCAGTCTTACTAGCGGGGGGGCCGGCGAGCAGTTCTTC.

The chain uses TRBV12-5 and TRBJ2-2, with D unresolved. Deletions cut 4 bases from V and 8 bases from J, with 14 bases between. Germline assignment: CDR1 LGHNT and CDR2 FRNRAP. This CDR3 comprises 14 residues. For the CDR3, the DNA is TGTGCTAGTGGTTATAGAGCGCCGCCGGGGGAGCTGTTTTTT. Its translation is CASGYRAPPGELFF.

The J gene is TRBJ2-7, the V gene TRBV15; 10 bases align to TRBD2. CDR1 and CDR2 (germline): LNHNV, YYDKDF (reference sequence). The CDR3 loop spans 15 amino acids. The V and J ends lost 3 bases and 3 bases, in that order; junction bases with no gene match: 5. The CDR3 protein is CATSSRLAGNYEQYF. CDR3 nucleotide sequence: TGTGCCACCAGCAGCCGACTAGCGGGCAACTACGAGCAGTACTTC. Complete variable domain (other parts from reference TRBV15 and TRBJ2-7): DAMVIQNPRYQVTQFGKPVTLSCSQTLNHNVMYWYQQKSSQAPKLLFHYYDKDFNNEADTPDNFQSRRPNTSFCFLDIRSPGLGDTAMYLCATSSRLAGNYEQYFGPGTRLTVT.

The DNA for the CDR3 is TGTGCCAGCAGCCGCGCGGGCCCTACCAGCTATGGCTACACCTTC. The encoded protein is CASSRAGPTSYGYTF. The chain is built from TRBV7-8 and TRBJ1-2; D is unclear. Germline assignment: CDR1 SGHVS and CDR2 FQNEAQ. Deletions cut 5 bases from V and 4 bases from J, with 17 bases between. This CDR3 is built from 15 residues.

This chain's CDR3 is CASSLAVGQGAPSSYNEQFF. The DNA of the CDR3 is TGCGCCAGCAGCTTGGCCGTGGGACAGGGGGCCCCAAGCTCCTACAATGAGCAGTTCTTC. The chain employs TRBV5-1 and TRBJ2-1, with 12 positions matching TRBD1. The CDR3 covers 20 residues. Germline V gene lookup returns CDR1 SGHRS and CDR2 YFSETQ. Trimming cost V 0 bases and J 0 bases; bases outside gene matches: 10.

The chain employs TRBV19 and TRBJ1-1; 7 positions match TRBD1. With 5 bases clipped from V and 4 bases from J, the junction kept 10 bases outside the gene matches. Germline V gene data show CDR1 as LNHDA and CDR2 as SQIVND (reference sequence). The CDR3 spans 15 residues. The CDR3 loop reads CASSAPGQTSTEAFF. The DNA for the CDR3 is TGTGCCAGTAGTGCCCCGGGACAGACCTCCACTGAAGCTTTCTTT. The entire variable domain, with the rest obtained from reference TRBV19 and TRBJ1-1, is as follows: DGGITQSPKYLFRKEGQNVTLSCEQNLNHDAMYWYRQDPGQGLRLIYYSQIVNDFQKGDIAEGYSVSREKKESFPLTVTSAQKNPTAFYLCASSAPGQTSTEAFFGQGTRLTVV.

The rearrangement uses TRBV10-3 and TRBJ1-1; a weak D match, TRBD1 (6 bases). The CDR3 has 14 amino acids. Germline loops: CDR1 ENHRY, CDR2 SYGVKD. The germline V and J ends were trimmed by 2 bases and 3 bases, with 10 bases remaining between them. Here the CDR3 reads CAISEQGWDTEAFF. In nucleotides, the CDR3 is TGTGCCATCAGTGAGCAGGGGTGGGACACTGAAGCTTTCTTT.

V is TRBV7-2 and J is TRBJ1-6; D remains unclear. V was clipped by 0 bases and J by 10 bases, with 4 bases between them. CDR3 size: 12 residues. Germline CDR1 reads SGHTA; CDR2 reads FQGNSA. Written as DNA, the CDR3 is TGTGCCAGCAGCTTAGCAAGCTCACCCCTCCACTTT. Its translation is CASSLASSPLHF.

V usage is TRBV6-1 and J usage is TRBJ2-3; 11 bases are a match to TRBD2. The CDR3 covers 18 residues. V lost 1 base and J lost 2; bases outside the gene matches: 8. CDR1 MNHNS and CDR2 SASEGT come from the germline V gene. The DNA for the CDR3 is TGTGCCAGCAGTGAAGTGTCTAGCGGGGGGCCCATCACAGATACGCAGTATTTT. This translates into CASSEVSSGGPITDTQYF.

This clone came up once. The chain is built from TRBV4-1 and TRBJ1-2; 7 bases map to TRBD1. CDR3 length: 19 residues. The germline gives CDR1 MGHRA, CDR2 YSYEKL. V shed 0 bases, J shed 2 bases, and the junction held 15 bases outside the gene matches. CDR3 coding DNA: TGCGCCAGCAGCCAAGATTCTCTATCCCTGACAGGGTTAAACTATGGCTACACCTTC. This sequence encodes CASSQDSLSLTGLNYGYTF.

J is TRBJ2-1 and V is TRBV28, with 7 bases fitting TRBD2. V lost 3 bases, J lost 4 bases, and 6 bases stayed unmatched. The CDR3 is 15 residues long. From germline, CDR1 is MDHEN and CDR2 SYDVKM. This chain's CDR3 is CASSFGGGAYNEQFF. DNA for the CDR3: TGTGCCAGCAGTTTTGGCGGGGGAGCTTACAATGAGCAGTTCTTC.

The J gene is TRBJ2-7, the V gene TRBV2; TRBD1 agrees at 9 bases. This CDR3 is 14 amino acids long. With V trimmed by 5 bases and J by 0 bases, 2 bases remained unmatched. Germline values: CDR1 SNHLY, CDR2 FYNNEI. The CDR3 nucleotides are TGTGCCAGCAGTCGGGACAGGGACTCCTACGAGCAGTACTTC. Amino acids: CASSRDRDSYEQYF.

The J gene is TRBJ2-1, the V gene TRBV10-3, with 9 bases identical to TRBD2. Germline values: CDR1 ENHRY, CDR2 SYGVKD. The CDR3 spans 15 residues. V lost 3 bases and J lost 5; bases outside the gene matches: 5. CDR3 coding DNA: TGTGCCATCAGTGACTCCGGGACTAGCCACAATGAGCAGTTCTTC. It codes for CAISDSGTSHNEQFF.

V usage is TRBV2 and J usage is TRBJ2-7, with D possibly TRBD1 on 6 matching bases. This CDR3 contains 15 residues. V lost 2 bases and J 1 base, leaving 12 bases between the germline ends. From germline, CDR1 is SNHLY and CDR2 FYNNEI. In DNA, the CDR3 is TGTGCCAGCAGTGAATTCCCAGGGGCATCCTACGAGCAGTACTTC. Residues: CASSEFPGASYEQYF.

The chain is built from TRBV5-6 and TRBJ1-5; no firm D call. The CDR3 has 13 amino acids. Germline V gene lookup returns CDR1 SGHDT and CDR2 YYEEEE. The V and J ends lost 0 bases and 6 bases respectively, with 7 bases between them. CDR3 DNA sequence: TGTGCCAGCAGCTTGGCGAGCGGTCAGCCCCAGCATTTT. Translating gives CASSLASGQPQHF. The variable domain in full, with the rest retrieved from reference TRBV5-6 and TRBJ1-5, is DAGVTQSPTHLIKTRGQQVTLRCSPKSGHDTVSWYQQALGQGPQFIFQYYEEEERQRGNFPDRFSGHQFPNYSSELNVNALLLGDSALYLCASSLASGQPQHFGDGTRLSIL.

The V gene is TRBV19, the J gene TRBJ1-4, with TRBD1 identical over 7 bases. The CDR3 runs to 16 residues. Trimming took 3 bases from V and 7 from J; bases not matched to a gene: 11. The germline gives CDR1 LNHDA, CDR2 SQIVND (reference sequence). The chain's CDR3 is CASSMNGGTVREKLFF. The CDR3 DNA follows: TGTGCCAGTAGTATGAATGGAGGGACAGTCCGTGAAAAACTGTTTTTT.